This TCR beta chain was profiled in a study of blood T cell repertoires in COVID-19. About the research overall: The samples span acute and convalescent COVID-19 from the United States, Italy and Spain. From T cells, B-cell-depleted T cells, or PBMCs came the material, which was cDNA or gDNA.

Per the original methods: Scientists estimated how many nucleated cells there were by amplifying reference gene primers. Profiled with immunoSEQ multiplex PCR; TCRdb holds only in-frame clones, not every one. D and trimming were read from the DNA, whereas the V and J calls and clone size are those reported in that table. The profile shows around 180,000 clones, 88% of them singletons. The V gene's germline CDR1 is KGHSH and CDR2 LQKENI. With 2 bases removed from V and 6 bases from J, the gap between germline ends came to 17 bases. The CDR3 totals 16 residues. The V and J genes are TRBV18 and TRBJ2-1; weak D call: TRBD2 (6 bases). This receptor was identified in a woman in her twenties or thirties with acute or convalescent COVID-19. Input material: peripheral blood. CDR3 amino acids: CASSPGGAIPRNEQFF. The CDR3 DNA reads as TGTGCCAGCTCACCAGGAGGGGCAATCCCCCGCAATGAGCAGTTCTTC.